Shown below are 20 T cell receptor beta chains from a single sample sequenced in a study of T cell responses to AZD1222 COVID-19 vaccine. The assay was immunoSEQ multiplex PCR, and TCRdb's table has in-frame clones only and misses some. Among fewer than 30,000 clones listed, 78% were seen once. The sample here was peripheral blood, taken on day 0 of AZD1222 vaccination. These receptors were collected from an adult in good health.

The chain couples TRBV7-2 to TRBJ2-5, with D perhaps TRBD2 (6 bases). CDR3 length: 14 residues. Germline V gives CDR1 SGHTA, CDR2 FQGNSA. V shed 0 bases and J shed 5 bases, with 10 bases lying between them. CDR3 bases: TGTGCCAGCAGCTTAGCGGGAGGAGGGGAGACCCAGTACTTC. Its translation: CASSLAGGGETQYF.

The chain recombines TRBV19 with TRBJ2-1, with 12 bases aligning to TRBD2. The germline CDR1 and CDR2 sequences are LNHDA and SQIVND (reference sequence). This CDR3 contains 18 residues. V dropped 1 base and J dropped 7; count of bases not matched to a gene: 11. CDR3 amino acids: CASSIGLAGGRMLNEQFF. Written as DNA, the CDR3 is TGTGCCAGTAGTATAGGGCTAGCGGGAGGGCGAATGTTGAATGAGCAGTTCTTC.

This chain connects TRBV5-1 to TRBJ1-1; 10 bases map to TRBD1. Germline CDR1 reads SGHRS; CDR2 reads YFSETQ. The length of the CDR3 is 14 residues. J was trimmed by 5 bases and V by 5 bases; bases with no gene match: 6. The CDR3: CASRPGQGDTEAFF. The CDR3 DNA follows: TGCGCCAGCAGACCTGGACAGGGGGATACTGAAGCTTTCTTT.

V usage is TRBV5-1 and J usage is TRBJ1-6; tentative D call: TRBD1 (6 bases). Germline V lookup: CDR1 SGHRS, CDR2 YFSETQ. There are 15 residues in the CDR3. Trimming removed 2 bases at V and 8 bases at J, with 14 bases between. CDR3 sequence reads: CASSLQGYRDSPLHF. CDR3 nucleotides: TGCGCCAGCAGCTTACAGGGCTATAGGGATTCACCCCTCCACTTT. Combining the CDR3 with reference TRBV5-1 and TRBJ1-6 gives the whole variable domain KAGVTQTPRYLIKTRGQQVTLSCSPISGHRSVSWYQQTPGQGLQFLFEYFSETQRNKGNFPGRFSGRQFSNSRSEMNVSTLELGDSALYLCASSLQGYRDSPLHFGNGTRLTVT.

The chain links TRBV6-5 to TRBJ2-5; TRBD2 aligns across 10 bases. The CDR3 sequence is 15 residues long. With V trimmed by 0 bases and J by 4 bases, 2 bases remained unmatched. The germline gives CDR1 MNHEY, CDR2 SVGAGI. This CDR3 reads CASSYSSSGGETQYF. The CDR3 DNA reads as TGTGCCAGCAGTTACTCGTCTAGCGGGGGAGAGACCCAGTACTTC.

With regard to this clone: One end of the junction fails to match germline, which may point to a read error. The rearrangement joins TRBV29-1 to TRBJ2-1, with 11 positions matching TRBD2. The CDR3 totals 12 residues. CDR1 SQVTM and CDR2 ANQGSEA come from the germline V gene. In nucleotides, the CDR3 is TGTTCCCAGGGACTAGCGGACAATGAGCAGTTCTTC. Translated, it gives CSQGLADNEQFF.

The rearrangement links TRBV19 to TRBJ1-1, with D possibly matching TRBD1 (5 bases). The CDR3 consists of 16 residues. Per the germline V gene, CDR1 is LNHDA and CDR2 is SQIVND (reference sequence). Trimming pared 10 bases from V and 0 bases from J, leaving 21 bases between. The CDR3 sequence: CATKGSSRLLNTEAFF. For the CDR3, the DNA is TGTGCCACTAAGGGGTCATCGAGGCTCTTGAACACTGAAGCTTTCTTT.

The chain recombines TRBV14 with TRBJ1-2; no clear D gene. The germline V and J ends were trimmed by 1 base and 0 bases, with 6 bases remaining between them. The CDR3 is made up of 14 amino acids. Germline CDR1 and CDR2: SGHDN and FVKESK. CDR3 DNA sequence: TGTGCCAGCAGCCAAGTTGACACTAACTATGGCTACACCTTC. It yields the protein CASSQVDTNYGYTF. Full variable domain (outside the CDR3, taken from reference TRBV14 and TRBJ1-2): EAGVTQFPSHSVIEKGQTVTLRCDPISGHDNLYWYRRVMGKEIKFLLHFVKESKQDESGMPNNRFLAERTGGTYSTLKVQPAELEDSGVYFCASSQVDTNYGYTFGSGTRLTVV.

The chain employs TRBV2 and TRBJ1-4, with TRBD1 matching 8 bases. Germline CDR1 is SNHLY and CDR2 is FYNNEI. CDR3 size: 14 residues. Trimming cost V 6 bases and J 4 bases; bases outside gene matches: 4. The CDR3 nucleotides read TGTGCCAGCAGGTGGACAGGGAGTAATGAAAAACTGTTTTTT. It translates to CASRWTGSNEKLFF.

The chain is built from TRBV20-1 and TRBJ1-1; unclear D gene. V lost 7 bases to trimming and J lost 1 base, with 7 bases between them. Germline CDR1 is DFQATT and CDR2 is SNEGSKA (reference sequence). CDR3 length: 11 residues. CDR3 in amino acids: CSVWENTEAFF. Here the CDR3 DNA reads TGCAGTGTATGGGAGAACACTGAAGCTTTCTTT.

The chain has TRBV6-5 and TRBJ1-2, with D maybe TRBD1 (5 bases). This CDR3 is built from 14 residues. CDR1 and CDR2 (germline): MNHEY, SVGAGI. V gave up 7 bases and J gave up 1 base, with 13 bases separating them. CDR3 in DNA: TGTGCCAGCATCGCCCGCGGGGGTAACTATGGCTACACCTTC. Residues: CASIARGGNYGYTF.

V usage is TRBV5-1 and J usage is TRBJ2-1; no clear D. V lost 2 bases to trimming and J lost 0 bases, with 9 bases between them. Looked up from germline, CDR1 is SGHRS and CDR2 is YFSETQ. The CDR3 runs to 15 residues. The CDR3 here is CASSFGLISYNEQFF. Here the CDR3 DNA reads TGCGCCAGCAGCTTCGGGCTGATCTCCTACAATGAGCAGTTCTTC.

The V call is TRBV2, the J call TRBJ1-1, with 10 bases matching TRBD1. In germline, CDR1 is SNHLY, CDR2 FYNNEI. The length of the CDR3 is 12 residues. Unmatched junction bases numbered 5, after V lost 6 bases and J lost 10 bases. The CDR3 DNA sequence: TGTGCCAGCAGGGGCGGGACAGGGGTAGCTTTCTTT. Encoded protein: CASRGGTGVAFF. Full variable domain (outside the CDR3, taken from reference TRBV2 and TRBJ1-1): EPEVTQTPSHQVTQMGQEVILRCVPISNHLYFYWYRQILGQKVEFLVSFYNNEISEKSEIFDDQFSVERPDGSNFTLKIRSTKLEDSAMYFCASRGGTGVAFFGQGTRLTVV.

The chain combines TRBV18 with TRBJ2-7; TRBD2 matches 11 bases. The CDR3 loop spans 18 amino acids. Germline CDR1 reads KGHSH; CDR2 reads LQKENI. V lost 5 bases to trimming and J lost 0 bases; unmatched junction nucleotides: 12. The DNA of the CDR3 is TGTGCCAGCTCATCGGGACTAGCGGTCCCCCCCTTCTCCTACGAGCAGTACGTC. Translating gives CASSSGLAVPPFSYEQYV.

The gene calls are TRBV28 and TRBJ2-2; no clear D gene. This CDR3 has 14 residues. V was pared by 3 bases and J by 2 bases, with 7 bases between. Germline V lookup: CDR1 MDHEN, CDR2 SYDVKM. Here the CDR3 reads CASSLAVNTGELFF. CDR3 DNA: TGTGCCAGCAGTTTGGCCGTTAACACCGGGGAGCTGTTTTTT.

J is TRBJ1-6 and V is TRBV9, with 8 bases that match TRBD1. Trimming at V came to 4 bases and at J to 9 bases, leaving 6 bases not matched to a gene. Looked up from germline, CDR1 is SGDLS and CDR2 is YYNGEE. The CDR3 runs 14 residues. The CDR3 DNA follows: TGTGCCAGCAGCCCGCGGGACAGGCGTTCACCCCTCCACTTT. The encoded protein is CASSPRDRRSPLHF.

The rearrangement uses TRBV25-1 and TRBJ1-3; D not certain. Germline V gene lookup returns CDR1 MGHDK and CDR2 SYGVNS. The CDR3 extends over 14 amino acids. The V gene lost 6 bases and the J gene lost 0 bases, with 9 bases spanning the gap. The DNA for the CDR3 is TGTGCCAGCAGCGACATAAGCTCTGGAAACACCATATATTTT. It encodes CASSDISSGNTIYF.

V is TRBV3-1 (or the pseudogene TRBV3-2) and J is TRBJ1-2; 10 bases map to TRBD1. Looked up from germline, CDR1 is LGHDT and CDR2 is YNNKEL (reference sequence). This CDR3 spans 15 amino acids. With V trimmed by 3 bases and J by 3 bases, 4 bases remained unmatched. For the CDR3, the DNA is TGTGCCAGCAGCCAGATGGACAGGGGGGACTATGGCTACACCTTC. Translating gives CASSQMDRGDYGYTF.

In its sample, this clone was seen once. The chain couples TRBV7-2 to TRBJ1-2; D call uncertain. Trimming stripped 1 base from V and 5 bases from J, with 11 bases between. Germline CDR1 reads SGHTA; CDR2 reads FQGNSA. CDR3 length equals 14 residues. CDR3 residues: CASSLVEVGYGYTF. The CDR3 nucleotides are TGTGCCAGCAGCTTAGTGGAAGTTGGATATGGCTACACCTTC.

This clone is medium-sized within its sample. The chain links TRBV19 to TRBJ1-6; the D gene is possibly TRBD1 (6 bases). The V end lost 5 bases, the J end lost 8 bases, and 19 bases lay between the germline ends. The germline V gene encodes CDR1 LNHDA and CDR2 SQIVND (reference sequence). This CDR3 is built from 16 residues. CDR3 loop: CASSDSWGADYSPLHF. The CDR3 DNA reads as TGTGCCAGTAGTGATTCATGGGGGGCAGACTATTCACCCCTCCACTTT.